This T cell receptor beta chain was recovered during a study of T cell responses to AZD1222 COVID-19 vaccine. General study findings and limits: With dominance at 160-218 and 743-854, vaccine-associated CD4 TCRs spanned spike. The study sampled repertoires only after the peak T cell response. Baseline seropositivity occurred in only a handful of AZD1222 recipients.

On this clone itself: Its antigen is as yet unknown.

The protocol was immunoSEQ multiplex PCR, while the TCRdb copy is restricted to in-frame clones and leaves out a portion. The sample shows 70,000 to 90,000 clones, around 86% of them seen only once. Trimming pared 4 bases from V and 0 bases from J, leaving 14 bases between. The CDR3 has 16 residues. The germline gives CDR1 SGHTA, CDR2 FQGNSA. Researchers grouped second doses given at about 4 or about 12 weeks into one pool. This chain uses TRBV7-2 with TRBJ2-3; D is uncertain. The receptor was derived from an adult who received the AZD1222 COVID-19 vaccine. Here the sequenced sample was peripheral blood, taken 28 days after the second AZD1222 dose. The CDR3 DNA follows: TGTGCCAGCAGCTCCCTAGGCGGAGCTAGCACAGATACGCAGTATTTT. Its protein is CASSSLGGASTDTQYF.